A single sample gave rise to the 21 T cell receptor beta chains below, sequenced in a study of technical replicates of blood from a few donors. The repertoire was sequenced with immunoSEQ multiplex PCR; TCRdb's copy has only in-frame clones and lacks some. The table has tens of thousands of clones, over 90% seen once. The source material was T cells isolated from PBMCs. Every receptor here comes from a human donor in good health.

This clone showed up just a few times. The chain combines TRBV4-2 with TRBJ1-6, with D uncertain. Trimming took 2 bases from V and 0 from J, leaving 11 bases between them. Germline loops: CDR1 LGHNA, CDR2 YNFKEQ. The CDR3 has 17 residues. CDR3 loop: CASSQNLRVSYNSPLHF. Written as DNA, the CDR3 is TGTGCCAGCAGCCAAAATCTGAGGGTCTCCTATAATTCACCCCTCCACTTT.

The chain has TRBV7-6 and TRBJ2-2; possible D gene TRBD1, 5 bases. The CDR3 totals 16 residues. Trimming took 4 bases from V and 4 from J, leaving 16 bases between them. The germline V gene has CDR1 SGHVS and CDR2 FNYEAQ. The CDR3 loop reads CASSSQFWGSTGELFF. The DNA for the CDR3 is TGTGCCAGCAGCTCACAGTTTTGGGGCTCCACCGGGGAGCTGTTTTTT.

CDR3 loop: CASSGGLAEPVEQYF. CDR3 DNA sequence: TGCGCCAGCAGCGGGGGACTAGCGGAGCCGGTTGAGCAGTACTTC. The rearrangement joins TRBV5-1 to TRBJ2-7, with 11 bases fitting TRBD2. Trimming took 4 bases from V and 7 from J; bases not matched to a gene: 10. The CDR3 covers 15 residues. Germline V CDR1 and CDR2: SGHRS, YFSETQ.

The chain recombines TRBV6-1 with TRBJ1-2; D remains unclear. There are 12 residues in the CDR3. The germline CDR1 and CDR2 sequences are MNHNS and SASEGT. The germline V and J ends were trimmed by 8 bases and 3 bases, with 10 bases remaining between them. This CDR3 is CASEGYHYGYTF. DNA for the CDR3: TGTGCCAGCGAGGGTTACCACTATGGCTACACCTTC.

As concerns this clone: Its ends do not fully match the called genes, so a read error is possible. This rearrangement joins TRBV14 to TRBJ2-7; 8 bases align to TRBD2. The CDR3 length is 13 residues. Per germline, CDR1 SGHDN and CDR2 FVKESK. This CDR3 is CASSQGNGGRPQF. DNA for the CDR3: TGTGCCAGCAGCCAAGGCAATGGCGGGAGGCCACAATTC.

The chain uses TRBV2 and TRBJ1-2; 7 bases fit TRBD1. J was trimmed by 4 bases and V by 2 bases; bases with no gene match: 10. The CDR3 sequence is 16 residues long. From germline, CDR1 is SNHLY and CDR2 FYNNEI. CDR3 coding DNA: TGTGCCAGCAGTGAATATCGGTCAGGGGGACCCTATGGCTACACCTTC. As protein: CASSEYRSGGPYGYTF.

The CDR3 DNA is TGTGCCAGCAGCTTAGTCGGGACAGGGTCGAACGAGCAGTACTTC. It translates to CASSLVGTGSNEQYF. The chain employs TRBV13 and TRBJ2-7, with 9 positions matching TRBD1. This CDR3 is built from 15 residues. The J segment lost 5 bases and the V segment lost 1 base, leaving 6 bases of the junction unmatched. The germline V gene encodes CDR1 PRHDT and CDR2 FYEKMQ (reference sequence).

CDR3 amino acids: CATSRGWTSGGYSGYEQYF. The CDR3 DNA follows: TGTGCCACCAGCAGAGGCTGGACTAGCGGGGGATACAGTGGCTACGAGCAGTACTTC. The V gene is TRBV15, the J gene TRBJ2-7; 13 bases fit TRBD2. The ends lost 1 base at V and 3 bases at J; junction bases unmatched: 12. The CDR3 extends over 19 amino acids. The germline V gene has CDR1 LNHNV and CDR2 YYDKDF (reference sequence).

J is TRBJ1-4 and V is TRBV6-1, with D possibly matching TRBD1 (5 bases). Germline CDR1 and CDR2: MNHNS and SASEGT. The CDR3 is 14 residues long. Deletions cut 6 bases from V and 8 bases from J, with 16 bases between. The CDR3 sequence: CASRTVGDSEKLFF. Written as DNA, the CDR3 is TGTGCCAGCAGGACAGTCGGGGACTCAGAAAAACTGTTTTTT.

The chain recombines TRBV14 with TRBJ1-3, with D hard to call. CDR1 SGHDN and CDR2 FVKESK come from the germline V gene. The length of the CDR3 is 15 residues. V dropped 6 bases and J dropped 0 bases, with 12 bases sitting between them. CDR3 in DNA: TGTGCCAGCAGACCTGAGGCTACCTCTGGAAACACCATATATTTT. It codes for CASRPEATSGNTIYF.

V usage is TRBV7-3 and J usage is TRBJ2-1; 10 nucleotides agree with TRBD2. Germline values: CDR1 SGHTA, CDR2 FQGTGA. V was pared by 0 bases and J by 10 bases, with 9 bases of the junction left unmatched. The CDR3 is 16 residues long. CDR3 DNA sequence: TGTGCCAGCAGCTTAACCCCCAGCGGGGGGGCCCGGGAGCAGTTCTTC. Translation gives CASSLTPSGGAREQFF.

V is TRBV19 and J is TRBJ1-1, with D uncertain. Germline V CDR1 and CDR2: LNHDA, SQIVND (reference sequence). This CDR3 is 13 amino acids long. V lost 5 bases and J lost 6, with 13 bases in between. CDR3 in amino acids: CASSYVSGSEAFF. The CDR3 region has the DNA TGTGCCAGTAGTTATGTATCGGGATCTGAAGCTTTCTTT.

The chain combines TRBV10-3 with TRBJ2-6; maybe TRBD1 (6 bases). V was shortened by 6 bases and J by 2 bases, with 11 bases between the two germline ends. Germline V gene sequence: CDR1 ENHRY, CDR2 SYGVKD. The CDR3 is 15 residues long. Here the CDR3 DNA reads TGTGCCATCAGGGAAACAGGGCCTGGGGCCAACGTCCTGACTTTC. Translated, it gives CAIRETGPGANVLTF.

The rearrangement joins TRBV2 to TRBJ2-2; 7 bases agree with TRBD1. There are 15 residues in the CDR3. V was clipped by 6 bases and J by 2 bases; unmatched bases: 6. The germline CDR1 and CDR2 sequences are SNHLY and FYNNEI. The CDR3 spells CASRLRDRNTGELFF. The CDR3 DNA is TGTGCCAGCAGGCTACGGGACAGAAACACCGGGGAGCTGTTTTTT.

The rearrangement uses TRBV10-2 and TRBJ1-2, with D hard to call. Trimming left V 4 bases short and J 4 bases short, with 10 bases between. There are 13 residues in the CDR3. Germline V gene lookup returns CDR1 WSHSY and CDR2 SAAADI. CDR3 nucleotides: TGCGCCAGCAGTGTCGAACGGTTCTATGGCTACACCTTC. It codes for CASSVERFYGYTF.

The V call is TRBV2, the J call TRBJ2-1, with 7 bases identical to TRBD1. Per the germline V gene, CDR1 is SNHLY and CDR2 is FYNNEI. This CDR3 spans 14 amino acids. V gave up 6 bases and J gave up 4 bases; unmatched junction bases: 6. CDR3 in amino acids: CASRDPGQYNEQFF. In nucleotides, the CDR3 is TGTGCCAGCAGAGATCCGGGACAGTACAATGAGCAGTTCTTC. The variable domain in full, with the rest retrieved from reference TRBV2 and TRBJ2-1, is EPEVTQTPSHQVTQMGQEVILRCVPISNHLYFYWYRQILGQKVEFLVSFYNNEISEKSEIFDDQFSVERPDGSNFTLKIRSTKLEDSAMYFCASRDPGQYNEQFFGPGTRLTVL.

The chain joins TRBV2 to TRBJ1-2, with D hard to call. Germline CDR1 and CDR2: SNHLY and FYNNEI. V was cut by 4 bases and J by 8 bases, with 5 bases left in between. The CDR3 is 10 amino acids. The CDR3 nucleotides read TGTGCCAGCAGTGCCCTGGGCTACACCTTC. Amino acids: CASSALGYTF.

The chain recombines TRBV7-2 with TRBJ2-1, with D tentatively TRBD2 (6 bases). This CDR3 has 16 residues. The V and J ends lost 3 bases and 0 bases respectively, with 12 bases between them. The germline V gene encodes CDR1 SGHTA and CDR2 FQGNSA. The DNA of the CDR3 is TGTGCCAGCAGCTTCCCGGGGGTTTACTCCTACAATGAGCAGTTCTTC. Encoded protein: CASSFPGVYSYNEQFF.

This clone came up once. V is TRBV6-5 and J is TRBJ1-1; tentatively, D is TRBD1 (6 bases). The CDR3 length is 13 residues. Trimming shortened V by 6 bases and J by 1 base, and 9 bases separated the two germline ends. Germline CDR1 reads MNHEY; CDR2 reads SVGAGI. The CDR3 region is CASRGGGNTEAFF. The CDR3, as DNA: TGTGCCAGCAGGGGAGGGGGGAACACTGAAGCTTTCTTT.

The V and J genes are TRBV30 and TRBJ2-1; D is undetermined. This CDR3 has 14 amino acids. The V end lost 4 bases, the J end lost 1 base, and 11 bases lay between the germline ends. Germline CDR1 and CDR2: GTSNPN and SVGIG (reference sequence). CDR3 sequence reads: CAWKSLTSYNEQFF. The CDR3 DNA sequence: TGTGCCTGGAAGTCCCTAACGTCCTACAATGAGCAGTTCTTC.

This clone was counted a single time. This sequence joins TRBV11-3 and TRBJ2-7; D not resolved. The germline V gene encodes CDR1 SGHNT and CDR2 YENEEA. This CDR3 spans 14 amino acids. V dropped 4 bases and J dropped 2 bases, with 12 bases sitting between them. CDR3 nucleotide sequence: TGTGCCAGCAGCTCTATGAAGCCCCCCTACGAGCAGTACTTC. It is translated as CASSSMKPPYEQYF.